This passage covers 23 T cell receptor beta chains from one sample sequenced in a study of blood T cell repertoires in COVID-19. Here immunoSEQ multiplex PCR was the method, and the copy in TCRdb shows in-frame clones only, minus some. Among around 230,000 clones listed, around 92% were seen once. Sequenced material: PBMCs or T cells enriched from blood (not recorded which). The receptors originated from a woman in her 30s with acute COVID-19.

This clone was seen repeatedly, ten times or more. At the DNA level, this CDR3 is encoded by other sequences in the same sample as well. The chain is built from TRBV7-9 and TRBJ2-1; tentatively, D is TRBD2 (7 bases). Deletions cut 2 bases from V and 7 bases from J, with 15 bases between. Germline values: CDR1 SEHNR, CDR2 FQNEAQ (reference sequence). The CDR3 extends over 15 amino acids. DNA of the CDR3: TGTGCCAGCAGCTTACTAAGGGGAGGGGGGAATGAGCAGTTCTTC. The encoded protein is CASSLLRGGGNEQFF.

The chain uses TRBV5-1 and TRBJ1-3; 10 bases line up with TRBD1. Germline lookup yields CDR1 SGHRS and CDR2 YFSETQ. J gave up 1 base and V 3 bases, and 4 bases lay outside the gene matches. This CDR3 is built from 16 residues. The CDR3 DNA reads TGCGCCAGCAGCTCGCGACAGGGGGCGTCTGGAAACACCATATATTTT. This encodes CASSSRQGASGNTIYF. The whole variable domain, filled in from reference TRBV5-1 and TRBJ1-3, reads KAGVTQTPRYLIKTRGQQVTLSCSPISGHRSVSWYQQTPGQGLQFLFEYFSETQRNKGNFPGRFSGRQFSNSRSEMNVSTLELGDSALYLCASSSRQGASGNTIYFGEGSWLTVV.

The V gene is TRBV30, the J gene TRBJ1-2; D is perhaps TRBD1 (6 bases). V lost 6 bases, J lost 3 bases, and 11 bases lay in between. Germline V CDR1 and CDR2: GTSNPN, SVGIG (reference sequence). This CDR3 region has 12 residues. CDR3 loop: CACTQGYYGYTF. As DNA, the CDR3 is TGTGCCTGCACACAGGGTTACTATGGCTACACCTTC.

V gene TRBV14 combines with J gene TRBJ1-2, with TRBD1 as a possible D gene (5 bases). Looked up from germline, CDR1 is SGHDN and CDR2 is FVKESK. V shed 1 base and J shed 3 bases, with 12 bases lying between them. This CDR3 spans 15 amino acids. The CDR3 region has the DNA TGTGCCAGCAGCCAAGTGGGGCTCGCGGACTATGGCTACACCTTC. The encoded protein is CASSQVGLADYGYTF.

The gene calls are TRBV9 and TRBJ1-1; D not certain. V lost 0 bases, J lost 1 base, and 7 bases lay in between. Germline V gene sequence: CDR1 SGDLS, CDR2 YYNGEE. The CDR3 covers 14 residues. Written as DNA, the CDR3 is TGTGCCAGCAGCGTAGGATGGGCGAACACTGAAGCTTTCTTT. It codes for CASSVGWANTEAFF.

This clone has just one count. This sequence joins TRBV27 and TRBJ2-4, with a weak D call TRBD2 (5 bases). This CDR3 comprises 16 residues. Germline loops: CDR1 MNHEY, CDR2 SMNVEV (reference sequence). V was clipped by 3 bases and J by 1 base, with 13 bases between them. CDR3 nucleotides: TGTGCCAGCAGTTTCCGGACTGGCGGCGCCAAAAACATTCAGTACTTC. As protein: CASSFRTGGAKNIQYF.

The V gene is TRBV10-2, the J gene TRBJ2-2, with D possibly matching TRBD2 (6 bases). Germline CDR1 reads WSHSY; CDR2 reads SAAADI. CDR3 size: 13 residues. Trimming stripped 11 bases from V and 3 bases from J, with 13 bases between. The CDR3: CAWGVKYTGELFF. In nucleotides, the CDR3 is TGCGCCTGGGGGGTCAAGTACACCGGGGAGCTGTTTTTT.

The chain couples TRBV10-2 to TRBJ2-5, with a possible D match to TRBD1 (5 bases). V was pared by 3 bases and J by 2 bases, with 22 bases between. CDR1 WSHSY and CDR2 SAAADI come from the germline V gene. The CDR3 runs 18 residues. Written as DNA, the CDR3 is TGCGCCAGCAGTGAAGGTCAGGGCCCCTACTTCTCACAAGAGACCCAGTACTTC. Translating gives CASSEGQGPYFSQETQYF.

The V and J genes are TRBV9 and TRBJ2-3; the D gene is possibly TRBD2 (5 bases). CDR3 length equals 15 residues. V was trimmed by 4 bases and J by 0 bases, leaving 12 bases between them. Looked up from germline, CDR1 is SGDLS and CDR2 is YYNGEE. CDR3 protein: CASSISGFSTDTQYF. The DNA for the CDR3 is TGTGCCAGCAGCATAAGCGGATTTAGCACAGATACGCAGTATTTT.

The genes are TRBV27 and TRBJ2-4; TRBD1 is a possible D gene (6 bases). The CDR3 has 16 amino acids. CDR1 MNHEY and CDR2 SMNVEV come from the germline V gene (reference sequence). Trimming removed 2 bases from V and 1 base from J, with 12 bases in between. The CDR3 DNA sequence: TGTGCCAGCAGTTTAGTGGGGGCGCAGGCCAAAAACATTCAGTACTTC. Its protein is CASSLVGAQAKNIQYF.

This chain uses TRBV6-5 with TRBJ1-3; D call uncertain. In germline, CDR1 is MNHEY, CDR2 SVGAGI. V was pared by 6 bases and J by 2 bases, with 11 bases between. The CDR3 consists of 14 residues. In nucleotides, the CDR3 is TGTGCCAGCAGCTCTCACGGGGCTGGAAACACCATATATTTT. Encoded protein: CASSSHGAGNTIYF.

This clone was seen a handful of times. This chain uses TRBV7-2 with TRBJ1-5, with 12 bases matching TRBD1. The CDR3 has 18 residues. V lost 2 bases to trimming and J lost 4 bases; unmatched junction nucleotides: 9. Germline loops: CDR1 SGHTA, CDR2 FQGNSA. The CDR3 is CASSLRGTGGTLNQPQHF. The CDR3 DNA sequence: TGTGCCAGCAGCTTACGCGGGACAGGGGGCACCCTTAATCAGCCCCAGCATTTT.

The chain carries TRBV6-2 or TRBV6-3 and TRBJ2-1; 10 bases match TRBD2. Germline CDR1 MNHEY, CDR2 SVGEGT. This CDR3 has 14 amino acids. V dropped 2 bases and J dropped 10; count of bases not matched to a gene: 5. The CDR3 loop reads CASSYSGGAFEQFF. CDR3 sequence (DNA): TGTGCCAGCAGTTACAGCGGGGGGGCCTTCGAGCAGTTCTTC.

The chain combines TRBV30 with TRBJ1-1, with 8 positions matching TRBD1. J gave up 8 bases and V 2 bases, and 1 base lay outside the gene matches. CDR3 length: 11 amino acids. Germline assignment: CDR1 GTSNPN and CDR2 SVGIG (reference sequence). CDR3 sequence (DNA): TGTGCCTGGAGTCGACAGGGGGAAGCTTTCTTT. This gives the protein CAWSRQGEAFF.

For the CDR3, the DNA is TGTGCCAGCAGCCAAGATCAGCGGGGGCTGGATACGCAGTATTTT. This encodes CASSQDQRGLDTQYF. This sequence joins TRBV3-1 (or the pseudogene TRBV3-2) and TRBJ2-3; 8 nucleotides match TRBD2. Germline CDR1 and CDR2: LGHDT and YNNKEL (reference sequence). This CDR3 is 15 amino acids long. Trimming cost V 0 bases and J 6 bases; bases outside gene matches: 5.

The chain carries TRBV10-3 and TRBJ2-3; tentatively, D is TRBD2 (6 bases). CDR3 length equals 18 residues. Germline CDR1 and CDR2: ENHRY and SYGVKD. Trimming stripped 1 base from V and 6 bases from J, with 23 bases between. CDR3 amino acids: CAISEFNPAGTRVDTQYF. The DNA for the CDR3 is TGTGCCATCAGTGAGTTCAATCCGGCGGGAACTCGGGTGGATACGCAGTATTTT.

The chain has TRBV18 and TRBJ1-2, with 7 bases that match TRBD1. There are 16 residues in the CDR3. From germline, CDR1 is KGHSH and CDR2 LQKENI. V lost 2 bases to trimming and J lost 4 bases; unmatched junction nucleotides: 10. The CDR3 sequence: CASSPSSGGEVYGYTF. The CDR3, as DNA: TGTGCCAGCTCACCATCGTCAGGGGGTGAAGTCTATGGCTACACCTTC.

There are a few counts of this clone. The chain carries TRBV7-8 and TRBJ2-5, with D possibly being TRBD2 (5 bases). In germline, CDR1 is SGHVS, CDR2 FQNEAQ. The CDR3 consists of 15 residues. The ends were cut back, 5 bases at V and 5 bases at J, with 18 bases in the middle. CDR3 loop: CASSRAIGTGETQYF. DNA of the CDR3: TGTGCCAGCAGCCGAGCGATCGGAACGGGGGAGACCCAGTACTTC. Drawing the rest from reference TRBV7-8 and TRBJ2-5, the complete variable domain is GAGVSQSPRYKVAKRGQDVALRCDPISGHVSLFWYQQALGQGPEFLTYFQNEAQLDKSGLPSDRFFAERPEGSVSTLKIQRTQQEDSAVYLCASSRAIGTGETQYFGPGTRLLVL.

The rearrangement joins TRBV19 to TRBJ2-1, with TRBD1 identical over 8 bases. From germline, CDR1 is LNHDA and CDR2 SQIVND (reference sequence). CDR3 length: 13 residues. V shed 7 bases, J shed 7 bases, and the junction held 6 bases outside the gene matches. For the CDR3, the DNA is TGTGCCAGTATCATAACAGGGGGGAATGAGCAGTTCTTC. It translates to CASIITGGNEQFF. The full variable domain, its missing parts supplied by reference TRBV19 and TRBJ2-1, is DGGITQSPKYLFRKEGQNVTLSCEQNLNHDAMYWYRQDPGQGLRLIYYSQIVNDFQKGDIAEGYSVSREKKESFPLTVTSAQKNPTAFYLCASIITGGNEQFFGPGTRLTVL.

This sequence joins TRBV3-1 (or the pseudogene TRBV3-2) and TRBJ2-7; tentatively, D is TRBD2 (6 bases). CDR3 length equals 15 residues. Germline V CDR1 and CDR2: LGHDT, YNNKEL (reference sequence). V lost 4 bases and J lost 5, with 18 bases in between. The CDR3 DNA is TGTGCCAGCAGCCTAGCTGGAGGGGTTCGCAACGAGCAGTACTTC. Translation: CASSLAGGVRNEQYF.

The chain recombines TRBV14 with TRBJ2-4; D might be TRBD2 (5 bases). V was shortened by 1 base and J by 1 base, with 17 bases between the two germline ends. Germline CDR1 and CDR2: SGHDN and FVKESK. CDR3 length: 18 amino acids. The CDR3 reads CASSQVEASRFAKNIQYF. CDR3 coding DNA: TGTGCCAGCAGCCAAGTGGAGGCATCCCGCTTTGCCAAAAACATTCAGTACTTC. Full variable domain (outside the CDR3, taken from reference TRBV14 and TRBJ2-4): EAGVTQFPSHSVIEKGQTVTLRCDPISGHDNLYWYRRVMGKEIKFLLHFVKESKQDESGMPNNRFLAERTGGTYSTLKVQPAELEDSGVYFCASSQVEASRFAKNIQYFGAGTRLSVL.

A few counts support this clone. The rearrangement uses TRBV7-9 and TRBJ2-5; D ambiguous. Trimming took off 4 bases at V and 5 bases at J, with 14 bases between the two ends. The CDR3 is 14 amino acids. Germline V gene data show CDR1 as SEHNR and CDR2 as FQNEAQ (reference sequence). CDR3 in DNA: TGTGCCAGCAGCTACCTCCCCGCGAGTGAGACCCAGTACTTC. Translating it yields CASSYLPASETQYF.

The genes are TRBV7-9 and TRBJ2-7, with TRBD1 as a possible D gene (5 bases). Germline CDR1 reads SEHNR; CDR2 reads FQNEAQ (reference sequence). The CDR3 spans 15 residues. V was trimmed by 1 base and J by 0 bases, leaving 10 bases between them. The DNA of the CDR3 is TGTGCCAGCAGCTTAGTAGACAGCAACTCCTACGAGCAGTACTTC. Its protein is CASSLVDSNSYEQYF.